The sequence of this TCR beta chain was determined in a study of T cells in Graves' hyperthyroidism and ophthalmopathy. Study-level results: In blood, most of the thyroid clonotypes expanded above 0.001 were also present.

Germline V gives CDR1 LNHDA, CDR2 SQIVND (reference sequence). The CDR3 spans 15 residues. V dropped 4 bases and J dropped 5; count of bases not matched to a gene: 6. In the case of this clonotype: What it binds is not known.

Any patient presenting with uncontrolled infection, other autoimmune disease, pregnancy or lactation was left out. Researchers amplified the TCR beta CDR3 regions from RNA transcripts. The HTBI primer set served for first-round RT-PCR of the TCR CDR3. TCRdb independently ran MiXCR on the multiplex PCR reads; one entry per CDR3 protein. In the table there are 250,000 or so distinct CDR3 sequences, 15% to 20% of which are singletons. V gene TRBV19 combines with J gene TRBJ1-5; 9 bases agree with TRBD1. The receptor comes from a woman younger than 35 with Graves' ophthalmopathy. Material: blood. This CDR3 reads CASSTGQGRYQPQHF. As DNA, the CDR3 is TGTGCCAGTAGTACAGGACAGGGGAGGTATCAGCCCCAGCATTTT. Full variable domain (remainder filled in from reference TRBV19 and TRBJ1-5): DGGITQSPKYLFRKEGQNVTLSCEQNLNHDAMYWYRQDPGQGLRLIYYSQIVNDFQKGDIAEGYSVSREKKESFPLTVTSAQKNPTAFYLCASSTGQGRYQPQHFGDGTRLSIL.